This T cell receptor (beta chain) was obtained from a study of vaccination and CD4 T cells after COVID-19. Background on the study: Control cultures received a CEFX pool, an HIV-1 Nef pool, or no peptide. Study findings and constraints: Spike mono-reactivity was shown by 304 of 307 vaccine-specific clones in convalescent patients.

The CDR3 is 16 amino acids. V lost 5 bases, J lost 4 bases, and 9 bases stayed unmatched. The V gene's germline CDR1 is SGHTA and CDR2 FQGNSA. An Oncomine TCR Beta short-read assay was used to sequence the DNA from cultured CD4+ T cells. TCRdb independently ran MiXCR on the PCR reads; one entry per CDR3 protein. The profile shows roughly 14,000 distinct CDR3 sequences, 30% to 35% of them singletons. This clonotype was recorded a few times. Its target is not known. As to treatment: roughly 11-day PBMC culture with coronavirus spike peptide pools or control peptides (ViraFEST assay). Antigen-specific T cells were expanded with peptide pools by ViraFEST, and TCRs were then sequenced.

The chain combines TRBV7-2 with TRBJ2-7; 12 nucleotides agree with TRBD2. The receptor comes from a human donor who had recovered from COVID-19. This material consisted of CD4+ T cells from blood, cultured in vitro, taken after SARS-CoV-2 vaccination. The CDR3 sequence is CASSPGASGRGYEQYF. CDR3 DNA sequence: TGTGCCAGCAGCCCTGGGGCTAGCGGGAGGGGGTACGAGCAGTACTTC.